Reported below is one TCR beta chain. No antigen is known for it. Base qualities were left out, and no much larger clone turns up one base away. These data belong to a study of early T cells in non-severe SARS-CoV-2 infection (dated by TCRdb to the early 2020s). Background on the whole study: TCR sequencing used bulk RNA from unsorted whole blood, so alpha and beta chains could not be paired. General findings and caveats noted by the study authors: VDJdb matching was skewed toward anti-spike CD8 responses and likely underestimated virus-specific expansions by missing private and CD4 specificities.

Library preparation was by 5' RACE. Sequencing was performed on a NextSeq 500. Unique molecular identifiers were attached to individual cDNA molecules in the TCR library protocol so that sequencing error and PCR bias could be corrected. Both TCR alpha and beta chains were sequenced, and tight co-correlation was observed between alpha and beta sequence abundances in each sample. The authors processed their data as follows. V gene, J gene and CDR3 annotation of TCR sequences was performed with Decombinator V4. TCRs were defined as expanded if a significant change between any two time points was detected under a Poisson model with p below 0.0001. Abundances of TCRs were expressed as counts per million after normalisation to the total number of TCRs sequenced in each sample. TRAV1-2 paired with TRAJ12, TRAJ20 or TRAJ33 defined MAIT TCRs, while TRAV10 paired with TRAJ18 defined iNKT TCRs. VDJdb, accessed 1 November 2021, was searched for CMV, EBV and SARS-CoV-2 annotated TCRs, excluding TCRs annotated for multiple antigens. TCRdb reanalyzed the raw reads on its own, using fastp at Q25 for trimming and MiXCR for clone calling, and kept in-frame beta chains. Each entry merges the rows of one CDR3 protein and shows their most common DNA and genes. V and J calls and clone size were set by TCRdb, not the authors. The sample table shows about 67,000 distinct CDR3 sequences, and approximately 10% are seen once. The ten largest account for 3.5% to 4.5% of the sample.

V drops 5 bases and J drops 7 bases, leaving 14 bases in between. CDR1 and CDR2 (KGHSH, LQKENI) derive from the germline V gene. The CDR3 sequence holds 13 residues, the cysteine and phenylalanine included. The sequence is cut down to CDR3 DNA, 39 bases in frame from base 1. The study was a case-control design nested within a healthcare worker cohort in London, UK, with weekly nasopharyngeal swab PCR tests and blood sampling. Healthcare workers were recruited during the week of the UK lockdown, between 23 and 31 March 2020, and followed weekly for up to roughly 16 weeks. Sequencing input: whole blood. This receptor was taken from an adult who was a healthcare worker with PCR-confirmed SARS-CoV-2 infection or an uninfected control (not recorded which). The V and J segments used are TRBV18 and TRBJ1-1; D gene: possibly TRBD1, on 6 matching bases. The nucleotide sequence is given as TGTGCCAGCTCAACCCGGGACACCCATGAAGCTTTCTTT. Its translation is CASSTRDTHEAFF.